Listed below are T cell receptor beta chains from one sample, sequenced in a study of blood T cell repertoires in COVID-19. Method: immunoSEQ multiplex PCR; TCRdb's copy keeps in-frame clones and lacks some. This repertoire shows under 250,000 clones, about 80% found once; its top ten account for less than 4%. Sequencing was done on a sample of PBMCs or T cells enriched from blood (not recorded which). Receptor source: a woman between 40 and 55 years old who had been exposed to COVID-19. Both conserved end residues are part of each CDR3. Each record gives: D gene, J gene, clone size, V gene, CDR3 protein, CDR3 DNA. D genes are given only for firm matches. For some rows the clone size is stated as once, few or many, or as a class when expanded; others skip it.

TRBD1	TRBJ1-2	NA	TRBV29-1	CSATGGAGGYTF	TGCAGCGCTACAGGGGGCGCTGGGGGCTACACCTTC
NA	TRBJ1-2	NA	TRBV11-1	CASSLGGKGGFSGYTF	TGTGCCAGCAGCTTAGGCGGCAAGGGAGGCTTCTCTGGCTACACCTTC
NA	TRBJ2-2	few	TRBV6-4	CASSDSRDYTGELFF	TGTGCCAGCAGTGACTCTCGGGACTACACCGGGGAGCTGTTTTTT
NA	TRBJ1-1	NA	TRBV14	CASSQLGVGRNTEAFF	TGTGCCAGCAGCCAACTAGGGGTGGGGCGGAACACTGAAGCTTTCTTT
NA	TRBJ1-1	NA	TRBV3-1/TRBV3-2	CASSQDSVGGTHSEAFF	TGTGCCAGCAGCCAAGATAGCGTGGGTGGAACTCACTCCGAAGCTTTCTTT
NA	TRBJ2-7	once	TRBV7-9	CASSLRDSNEQYF	TGTGCCAGCAGCTTACGGGATAGTAACGAGCAGTACTTC
TRBD2	TRBJ2-3	NA	TRBV5-1	CASSLRGGRSTDTQYF	TGCGCCAGCAGCTTGCGCGGGGGGCGCAGCACAGATACGCAGTATTTT
NA	TRBJ2-1	NA	TRBV1	CTSSPTSGGSYNEQFF	TGCACCAGCAGCCCCACTAGCGGGGGGTCCTACAATGAGCAGTTCTTC
TRBD1	TRBJ1-5	few	TRBV10-3	CAISESRQGTGQPQHF	TGTGCCATCAGTGAGTCGAGACAGGGAACTGGTCAGCCCCAGCATTTT
NA	TRBJ1-1	NA	TRBV12-2	CASRLTPDEEGPSWGEAFF	TGTGCAAGTCGCTTAACCCCCGACGAGGAGGGGCCATCATGGGGTGAAGCTTTCTTT
NA	TRBJ1-2	NA	TRBV15	CATSRDRGDYGYTF	TGTGCCACCAGCAGAGATCGCGGGGATTATGGCTACACCTTC
NA	TRBJ2-4	NA	TRBV18	CASSPPEGGRHIQYF	TGTGCCAGCTCACCCCCGGAGGGAGGAAGACACATTCAGTACTTC
NA	TRBJ1-5	NA	TRBV14	CASTPDRNQPQHF	TGTGCCAGCACCCCAGACAGAAATCAGCCCCAGCATTTT